A single sample gave rise to the 5 T cell receptor beta chains below, sequenced in a study of blood T cells in healthy people across ages. A J-beta primer mix and a sample-barcoded 5' primer were used in a second PCR of about 7 to 12 cycles. TCRdb called the 5' RACE reads again in MiXCR, with one record for every CDR3 protein. Of approximately 850,000 distinct CDR3 sequences listed, roughly 64% are singletons. The sequenced sample was blood. These receptors were obtained from a man younger than 45 in good health.

This rearrangement joins TRBV5-1 to TRBJ2-1; TRBD1 agrees at 7 bases. CDR3 size: 15 residues. Germline lookup yields CDR1 SGHRS and CDR2 YFSETQ. With V trimmed by 7 bases and J by 10 bases, 17 bases remained unmatched. The CDR3 is CASEPRQGKEGEQFF. The CDR3 nucleotides are TGCGCCAGCGAACCTAGACAGGGTAAAGAGGGAGAGCAGTTCTTC.

The chain joins TRBV7-2 to TRBJ2-7, with D perhaps given as TRBD1 or TRBD2 (5 bases each). The J call is uncertain, as TRBJ2-5 better fits the DNA end. The CDR3 has 13 residues. Per the germline V gene, CDR1 is SGHTA and CDR2 is FQGNSA. CDR3 sequence reads: CASSPGTLETQYF. CDR3 sequence (DNA): TGTGCCAGCAGTCCCGGGACGTTAGAGACCCAGTACTTC.

The V and J genes are TRBV7-9 and TRBJ2-4; a weak D match, TRBD1 (6 bases). The end of the DNA is better explained by TRBJ2-7, so the J call may be wrong. The CDR3 sequence is 15 residues long. The germline CDR1 and CDR2 sequences are SEHNR and FQNEAQ (reference sequence). The CDR3 DNA sequence: TGTGCCAGCAGCCAACCGACAGGTTCTCTCTACGAGCAGTACTTC. Encoded protein: CASSQPTGSLYEQYF.

V and J are TRBV18 and TRBJ2-5, with TRBD2 as a possible D gene (6 bases). The J call may be faulty, since TRBJ2-7 better matches the DNA end. CDR3 length: 15 amino acids. CDR1 KGHSH and CDR2 LQKENI come from the germline V gene. CDR3 DNA: TGTGCCAGCTCACCACGCGCCGGGAGCTGGAACGAGCAGTACTTC. It is translated as CASSPRAGSWNEQYF.

This clonotype was seen at least ten times. The chain carries TRBV29-1 and TRBJ2-5; no clear D. Germline lookup yields CDR1 SQVTM and CDR2 ANQGSEA. V lost 7 bases and J lost 5, with 11 bases in between. The CDR3 has 11 amino acids. This chain's CDR3 is CSGMGLETQYF. CDR3 nucleotide sequence: TGCAGCGGGATGGGTCTGGAGACCCAGTACTTC.